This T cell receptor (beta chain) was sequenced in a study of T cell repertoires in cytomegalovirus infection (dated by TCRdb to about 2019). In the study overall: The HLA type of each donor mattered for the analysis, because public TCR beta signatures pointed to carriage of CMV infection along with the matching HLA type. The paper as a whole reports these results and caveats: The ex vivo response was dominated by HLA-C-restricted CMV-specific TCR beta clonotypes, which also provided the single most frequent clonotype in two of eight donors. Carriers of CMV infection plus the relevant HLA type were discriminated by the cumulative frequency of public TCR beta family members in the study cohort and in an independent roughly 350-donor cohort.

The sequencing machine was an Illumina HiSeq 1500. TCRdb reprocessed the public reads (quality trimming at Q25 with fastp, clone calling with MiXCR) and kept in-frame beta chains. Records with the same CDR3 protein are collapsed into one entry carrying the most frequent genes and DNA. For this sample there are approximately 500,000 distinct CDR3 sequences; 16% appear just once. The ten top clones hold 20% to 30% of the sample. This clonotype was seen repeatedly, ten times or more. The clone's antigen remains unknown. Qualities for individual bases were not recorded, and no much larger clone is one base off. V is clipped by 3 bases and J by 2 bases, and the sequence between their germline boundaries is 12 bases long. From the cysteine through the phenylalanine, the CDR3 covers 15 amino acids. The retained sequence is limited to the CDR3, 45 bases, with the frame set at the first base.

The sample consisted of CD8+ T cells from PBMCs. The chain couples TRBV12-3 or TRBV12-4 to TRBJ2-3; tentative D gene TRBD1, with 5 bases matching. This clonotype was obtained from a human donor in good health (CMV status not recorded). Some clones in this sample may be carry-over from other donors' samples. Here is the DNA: TGTGCCAGCAGTTTGCGAGGACACGCCACAGATACGCAGTATTTT. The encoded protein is CASSLRGHATDTQYF.